This passage covers 3 T cell receptor beta chains from one sample sequenced in a study of T cell responses to AZD1222 COVID-19 vaccine (dated by TCRdb to 2020 to 2023). Receptor libraries were prepared by the immunoSEQ multiplex PCR assay. TCRdb obtained this table from immuneACCESS and retained in-frame rearrangements with V and J assigned. These tables miss some clones; where compared with another copy, unresolved V genes account for less than half of the shortfall, and the remainder is unexplained. The sample table records 120,000 or so clones; roughly nine tenths of these occur just once. The ten largest clones take up around 30% of the sample. The time point label of this sample denotes: baseline before first vaccination. The source material was peripheral blood, sampled on day 0 of AZD1222 vaccination. The origin of the receptors is an adult in good health.

The CDR3 here is CASSSPQGARTEAFF. The CDR3 DNA is TGCGCCAGCAGCTCCCCGCAGGGGGCACGAACTGAAGCTTTCTTT. The rearrangement joins TRBV5-1 to TRBJ1-1; 8 positions agree with TRBD1. The J segment lost 5 bases and the V segment lost 3 bases, leaving 9 bases of the junction unmatched. This CDR3 has 15 residues. CDR1 SGHRS and CDR2 YFSETQ come from the germline V gene.

The rearrangement links TRBV7-2 to TRBJ2-7; D is uncertain. This CDR3 is 13 amino acids long. Germline V gene lookup returns CDR1 SGHTA and CDR2 FQGNSA. V was shortened by 1 base and J by 3 bases, with 7 bases between the two germline ends. The CDR3 bases are TGTGCCAGCAGCTTAGAATGGAGCTACGAGCAGTACTTC. Protein sequence: CASSLEWSYEQYF. Full variable domain (remainder filled in from reference TRBV7-2 and TRBJ2-7): GAGVSQSPSNKVTEKGKDVELRCDPISGHTALYWYRQSLGQGLEFLIYFQGNSAPDKSGLPSDRFSAERTGGSVSTLTIQRTQQEDSAVYLCASSLEWSYEQYFGPGTRLTVT.

The chain links TRBV5-6 to TRBJ1-2, with a weak D call TRBD1 (6 bases). V dropped 2 bases and J dropped 4 bases, with 18 bases sitting between them. The CDR3 is 16 amino acids. Germline V gives CDR1 SGHDT, CDR2 YYEEEE. The CDR3 DNA follows: TGTGCCAGCAGCTTTTCCGTACAGGGTATTGTCTATGGCTACACCTTC. This encodes CASSFSVQGIVYGYTF.